A single sample gave rise to the 18 T cell receptor beta chains below, sequenced in a study of shared clonotypes between healthy human individuals. Assay: immunoSEQ multiplex PCR; the TCRdb copy retains only in-frame clones and omits some. The sample lists approximately 840,000 clones, 96% occurring once. CD8 cells classed as naive were CD45RO-negative and positively selected for CCR7, excluding terminally differentiated effector memory CD45RA+ cells. Material for sequencing was naive CD8+ T cells sorted from blood. The receptors come from a young man in good health.

For the CDR3, the DNA is TGTGCCAGCAGCTCCGCTAGCGAACAAGAGACCCAGTACTTC. As protein: CASSSASEQETQYF. The rearrangement joins TRBV9 to TRBJ2-5, with D maybe TRBD2 (6 bases). V gave up 4 bases and J gave up 2 bases, with 12 bases separating them. The CDR3 consists of 14 residues. Germline CDR1 SGDLS, CDR2 YYNGEE.

V is TRBV7-6 and J is TRBJ2-7, with 9 bases that match TRBD2. This CDR3 contains 15 residues. The V gene end was trimmed by 5 bases and the J gene end by 3 bases; junction bases not matched to a gene: 8. Germline V gene sequence: CDR1 SGHVS, CDR2 FNYEAQ. CDR3 bases: TGTGCCAGCAGCATGCGTCTAGCGGGGATCTACGAGCAGTACTTC. Encoded protein: CASSMRLAGIYEQYF.

The rearrangement links TRBV4-2 to TRBJ2-1; D unclear. Per the germline V gene, CDR1 is LGHNA and CDR2 is YNFKEQ. Trimming shortened V by 0 bases and J by 7 bases, and 7 bases separated the two germline ends. CDR3 length equals 13 residues. CDR3 in amino acids: CASSQDLGNEQFF. DNA of the CDR3: TGTGCCAGCAGCCAAGATCTGGGAAATGAGCAGTTCTTC.

The chain carries TRBV7-2 and TRBJ2-1; 11 bases are a match to TRBD2. The junction had 7 bases not matched to a gene; V was cut back by 1 base and J by 2 bases. Germline loops: CDR1 SGHTA, CDR2 FQGNSA. The CDR3 has 18 residues. CDR3 protein: CASSLDLAGGKPYNEQFF. CDR3 DNA: TGTGCCAGCAGCTTAGATCTAGCGGGAGGAAAACCCTACAATGAGCAGTTCTTC.

As to this clone: Other DNA sequences in this sample translate to the same CDR3. The genes are TRBV7-2 and TRBJ2-7; the D is unclear. The CDR3 runs 13 residues. Deletions cut 1 base from V and 2 bases from J, with 6 bases between. Germline CDR1 and CDR2: SGHTA and FQGNSA. The CDR3 coding sequence is TGTGCCAGCAGCTTAGGTCGGGCCTACGAGCAGTACTTC. It is translated as CASSLGRAYEQYF.

This chain joins TRBV9 and TRBJ2-7, with 8 bases matching TRBD1. Germline V gene sequence: CDR1 SGDLS, CDR2 YYNGEE. This CDR3 has 15 residues. The V gene end was trimmed by 0 bases and the J gene end by 6 bases; junction bases not matched to a gene: 8. Written as DNA, the CDR3 is TGTGCCAGCAGCGTAGAAGCAGGACAGGGACGCGAGCAGTACTTC. Its protein is CASSVEAGQGREQYF.

The chain uses TRBV30 and TRBJ1-5; tentatively, D is TRBD1 (6 bases). CDR3 size: 15 residues. Trimming took off 6 bases at V and 2 bases at J, with 17 bases between the two ends. The germline CDR1 and CDR2 sequences are GTSNPN and SVGIG (reference sequence). CDR3 bases: TGTGCCTGTGATGCGTCAGGGGTAGGCAATCAGCCCCAGCATTTT. Encoded protein: CACDASGVGNQPQHF.

The chain uses TRBV7-9 and TRBJ2-3; the D gene is possibly TRBD1 (8 bases). CDR1 SEHNR and CDR2 FQNEAQ come from the germline V gene (reference sequence). The CDR3 sequence is 18 residues long. V was cut by 3 bases and J by 1 base, with 20 bases left in between. The chain's CDR3 is CASSLLQGGGPGTDTQYF. In DNA form, the CDR3 reads TGTGCCAGCAGCTTGTTACAGGGGGGAGGGCCCGGCACAGATACGCAGTATTTT. The variable domain in full, with the rest retrieved from reference TRBV7-9 and TRBJ2-3, is DTGVSQNPRHKITKRGQNVTFRCDPISEHNRLYWYRQTLGQGPEFLTYFQNEAQLEKSRLLSDRFSAERPKGSFSTLEIQRTEQGDSAMYLCASSLLQGGGPGTDTQYFGPGTRLTVL.

The chain carries TRBV27 and TRBJ2-5, with D hard to call. The germline gives CDR1 MNHEY, CDR2 SMNVEV (reference sequence). The CDR3 loop spans 14 amino acids. V dropped 0 bases and J dropped 5 bases, with 10 bases sitting between them. CDR3 coding DNA: TGTGCCAGCAGTTTATCAAGCAGCGAGGAGACCCAGTACTTC. It translates to CASSLSSSEETQYF.

The genes are TRBV7-9 and TRBJ2-7; D possibly corresponds to TRBD1 (6 bases). The CDR3 has 16 amino acids. V was cut by 1 base and J by 0 bases, with 13 bases left in between. CDR1 and CDR2 (germline): SEHNR, FQNEAQ (reference sequence). The CDR3 spells CASSLGWVDSSYEQYF. CDR3 DNA: TGTGCCAGCAGCTTAGGGTGGGTGGACAGCTCCTACGAGCAGTACTTC.

The chain uses TRBV4-2 and TRBJ2-7; perhaps TRBD2 as D (6 bases). The CDR3 contains 15 residues. V gave up 0 bases and J gave up 6 bases, with 15 bases separating them. CDR1 and CDR2 (germline): LGHNA, YNFKEQ. CDR3 amino acids: CASSQDRGGQGEQYF. DNA for the CDR3: TGTGCCAGCAGCCAAGATAGGGGAGGCCAGGGCGAGCAGTACTTC.

The CDR3 spells CASSLWSREGRHGEQFF. The CDR3 bases are TGTGCCAGCAGCTTATGGTCGCGGGAGGGTAGGCACGGTGAGCAGTTCTTC. The gene calls are TRBV11-2 and TRBJ2-1, with 9 bases lining up with TRBD2. CDR1 is SGHAT, CDR2 FQNNGV, per germline. This CDR3 is 17 amino acids long. The V and J ends lost 2 bases and 9 bases, in that order; junction bases with no gene match: 14.

The genes are TRBV7-8 and TRBJ2-7, with D perhaps matching TRBD1 or TRBD2 (5 bases each). CDR3 length equals 13 residues. Germline CDR1 and CDR2: SGHVS and FQNEAQ. V was pared by 6 bases and J by 0 bases, with 9 bases between. CDR3 amino acids: CASSPGASYEQYF. CDR3 sequence (DNA): TGTGCCAGCAGTCCCGGGGCCTCCTACGAGCAGTACTTC.

The chain joins TRBV27 to TRBJ2-7; 9 bases map to TRBD2. The CDR3 spans 16 residues. The ends lost 5 bases at V and 3 bases at J; junction bases unmatched: 11. From germline, CDR1 is MNHEY and CDR2 SMNVEV (reference sequence). In DNA, the CDR3 is TGTGCCAGCAGTCCCAACGGACTAGCGCCAATCTACGAGCAGTACTTC. Encoded protein: CASSPNGLAPIYEQYF.

This chain joins TRBV6-1 and TRBJ2-7; D uncertain. Between the trimmed V and J ends, which lost 4 bases and 2 bases, there was a span of 9 bases. Germline V lookup: CDR1 MNHNS, CDR2 SASEGT. This CDR3 spans 13 amino acids. The CDR3 loop reads CASSARNPYEQYF. The CDR3 DNA reads TGTGCCAGCAGTGCGCGGAATCCCTACGAGCAGTACTTC.

CDR3 DNA: TGTGCCAGCAGTCCGGGACAGGTCTACGAGCAGTACTTC. Its translation: CASSPGQVYEQYF. This chain uses TRBV2 with TRBJ2-7; 8 nucleotides align to TRBD1. The germline CDR1 and CDR2 sequences are SNHLY and FYNNEI. The junction had 3 bases not matched to a gene; V was cut back by 5 bases and J by 3 bases. CDR3 length: 13 residues.

The chain recombines TRBV27 with TRBJ1-1; unclear D gene. Trimming cost V 3 bases and J 4 bases, with 18 bases left between them. The germline V gene has CDR1 MNHEY and CDR2 SMNVEV (reference sequence). This CDR3 is built from 16 residues. The CDR3 here is CASSFMSGMFRTEAFF. The CDR3 nucleotides are TGTGCCAGCAGTTTCATGAGCGGGATGTTTCGCACTGAAGCTTTCTTT.

The V call is TRBV7-9, the J call TRBJ2-2; 7 bases align to TRBD1. Germline CDR1 is SEHNR and CDR2 is FQNEAQ (reference sequence). Trimming cost V 5 bases and J 8 bases; bases outside gene matches: 8. The CDR3 runs to 14 residues. CDR3 coding DNA: TGTGCCAGCAGCCCCAGACAGGGATTAGGGGAGCTGTTTTTT. Its protein product is CASSPRQGLGELFF.